The 14 T cell receptor beta chains reported below all come from one sample, sequenced in a study of cytomegalovirus exposure and HLA in healthy donors. The PCR made use of 60 Vbeta and 13 Jbeta primers. Clones were sequenced by immunoSEQ multiplex PCR, and TCRdb holds only the in-frame ones, with some missing. Found here are about 140,000 clones, about 66% of them singletons; the top ten hold 1.8%. The sample comprised PBMCs. The source is a male donor in good health and CMV-seronegative.

The table lists this clone with a few counts. The CDR3 nucleotides are TGTGCCAGCAGCGGGACAGGGAGAAAGACCCAGTACTTC. Protein product: CASSGTGRKTQYF. The V call is TRBV6-5, the J call TRBJ2-5; 9 nucleotides line up with TRBD1. The CDR3 covers 13 residues. CDR1 and CDR2 from the germline V gene are MNHEY and SVGAGI. Unmatched junction bases numbered 5, after V lost 6 bases and J lost 6 bases.

Of note for this clone: Other DNA sequences in the sample encode the same CDR3. The V and J genes are TRBV19 and TRBJ1-6; TRBD1 matches at 7 bases. The CDR3 covers 18 residues. The ends lost 4 bases at V and 0 bases at J; junction bases unmatched: 9. From germline, CDR1 is LNHDA and CDR2 SQIVND (reference sequence). The CDR3 reads CASSKNRQGSSYNSPLHF. The CDR3 DNA reads TGTGCCAGTAGTAAAAACCGACAGGGAAGCTCCTATAATTCACCCCTCCACTTT.

The table lists this clone with a count of one. The chain links TRBV2 to TRBJ1-5; no reliable D call. V lost 4 bases and J lost 5, with 12 bases in between. The CDR3 is made up of 14 amino acids. Looked up from germline, CDR1 is SNHLY and CDR2 is FYNNEI. CDR3 protein: CASSGRRRDQPQHF. CDR3 sequence (DNA): TGTGCCAGCAGTGGACGGAGGCGGGATCAGCCCCAGCATTTT.

This sequence joins TRBV15 and TRBJ2-7, with 9 bases fitting TRBD1. The trim removed 5 bases at V and 1 base at J, leaving 6 bases unmatched. The CDR3 is 15 amino acids. Germline CDR1 LNHNV, CDR2 YYDKDF (reference sequence). Here the CDR3 DNA reads TGTGCCACCAGCTTCGGACAGGGGTCTTCCTACGAGCAGTACTTC. Translated: CATSFGQGSSYEQYF.

The genes are TRBV7-2 and TRBJ2-7; 7 bases are shared with TRBD1. Losses at the gene ends were 5 bases for V and 1 base for J; bases not matched to a gene: 8. CDR3 length equals 15 residues. CDR1 and CDR2 from the germline V gene are SGHTA and FQGNSA. The CDR3 sequence: CASSGGQARSYEQYF. For the CDR3, the DNA is TGTGCCAGCAGCGGAGGACAGGCGAGATCCTACGAGCAGTACTTC.

The V and J genes are TRBV23-1 and TRBJ2-7; 8 bases align to TRBD2. TRBV23-1 is given ORF status, its function remaining uncertain. The V segment lost 2 bases and the J segment 3 bases; nucleotides outside the gene matches: 12. This CDR3 spans 17 amino acids. The CDR3 bases are TGCGCCAGCAGTCAAGCAGCCGGCCGGGGGGGGCTCTACGAGCAGTACTTC. Protein: CASSQAAGRGGLYEQYF.

This clone has a handful of counts. The genes are TRBV5-1 and TRBJ1-1, with D unclear. With 1 base removed from V and 1 base from J, the gap between germline ends came to 11 bases. The V gene's germline CDR1 is SGHRS and CDR2 YFSETQ. The CDR3 totals 15 residues. CDR3 DNA: TGCGCCAGCAGCTTGTCTTCCGGGTGGAACACTGAAGCTTTCTTT. It yields the protein CASSLSSGWNTEAFF.

This clone occurred a few times. The genes are TRBV6-5 and TRBJ1-3, with a weak D call TRBD1 (5 bases). Per germline, CDR1 MNHEY and CDR2 SVGAGI. Trimming cost V 8 bases and J 8 bases, with 10 bases left between them. The CDR3 is 11 amino acids. The CDR3 loop reads CASSQADTIYF. CDR3 bases: TGTGCCAGCTCACAGGCTGACACCATATATTTT.

This chain joins TRBV2 and TRBJ1-1; unclear D gene. The V end lost 8 bases, the J end lost 3 bases, and 7 bases lay between the germline ends. The germline gives CDR1 SNHLY, CDR2 FYNNEI. The CDR3 has 11 residues. The CDR3 region is CASFEDTEAFF. The DNA of the CDR3 is TGTGCCAGCTTCGAGGACACTGAAGCTTTCTTT.

The rearrangement uses TRBV19 and TRBJ2-7; weak D call: TRBD2 (5 bases). Germline-derived CDR1 and CDR2 are LNHDA and SQIVND (reference sequence). V lost 4 bases and J lost 5, with 21 bases in between. This CDR3 comprises 16 residues. The CDR3 reads CASSKRADVAVHEQYF. CDR3 DNA: TGTGCCAGTAGTAAGAGGGCCGACGTGGCAGTCCACGAGCAGTACTTC.

This clone was detected once. V gene TRBV7-2 combines with J gene TRBJ1-4; 7 nucleotides align to TRBD1. J lost 14 bases, V lost 5 bases, and 8 bases had no gene match. The CDR3 has 12 amino acids. Per germline, CDR1 SGHTA and CDR2 FQGNSA. The CDR3 DNA sequence: TGTGCCAGCAGCGTAAACAGGGGAAATCTGTTTTTT. Amino acids: CASSVNRGNLFF.

This clone occurred a few times. The rearrangement joins TRBV19 to TRBJ1-2; D remains ambiguous. Trimming removed 3 bases from V and 2 bases from J, with 13 bases in between. CDR3 length equals 15 residues. Germline V lookup: CDR1 LNHDA, CDR2 SQIVND (reference sequence). The CDR3 is CASSMGQSGNYGYTF. The CDR3 DNA follows: TGTGCCAGTAGTATGGGCCAGAGTGGAAACTATGGCTACACCTTC.

This clone has just a few counts. The chain recombines TRBV29-1 with TRBJ1-2; TRBD1 might be the D (6 bases). The length of the CDR3 is 14 residues. Germline CDR1 is SQVTM and CDR2 is ANQGSEA. V lost 3 bases, J lost 4 bases, and 15 bases lay in between. The CDR3, as DNA: TGCAGCGTTGATACGGGGGGCCTTACCTATGGCTACACCTTC. Encoded protein: CSVDTGGLTYGYTF. Full variable domain (rest looked up from reference TRBV29-1 and TRBJ1-2): SAVISQKPSRDICQRGTSLTIQCQVDSQVTMMFWYRQQPGQSLTLIATANQGSEATYESGFVIDKFPISRPNLTFSTLTVSNMSPEDSSIYLCSVDTGGLTYGYTFGSGTRLTVV.

This sequence joins TRBV6-6 and TRBJ1-1; D not certain. The CDR3 sequence is 13 residues long. Trimming removed 5 bases from V and 1 base from J, with 8 bases in between. Germline V gene data show CDR1 as MNHNY and CDR2 as SVGAGI (reference sequence). CDR3 in amino acids: CASSPVGNTEAFF. The CDR3 region has the DNA TGTGCCAGCAGTCCTGTCGGGAACACTGAAGCTTTCTTT.